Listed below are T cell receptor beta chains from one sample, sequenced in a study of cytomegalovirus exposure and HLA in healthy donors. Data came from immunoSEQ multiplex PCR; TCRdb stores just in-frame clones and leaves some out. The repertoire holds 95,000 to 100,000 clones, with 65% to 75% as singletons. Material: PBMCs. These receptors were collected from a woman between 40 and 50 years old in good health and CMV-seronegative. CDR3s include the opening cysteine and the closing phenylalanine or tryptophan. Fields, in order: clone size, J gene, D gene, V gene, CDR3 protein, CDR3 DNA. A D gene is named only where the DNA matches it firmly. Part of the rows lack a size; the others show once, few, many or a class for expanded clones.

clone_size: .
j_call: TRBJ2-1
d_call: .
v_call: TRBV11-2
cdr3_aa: CASSLEGGGGNEQFF
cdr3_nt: TGTGCCAGCAGCTTAGAGGGAGGGGGGGGCAATGAGCAGTTCTTC

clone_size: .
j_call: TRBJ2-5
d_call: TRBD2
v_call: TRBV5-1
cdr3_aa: CASSLAFLAGGPETQYF
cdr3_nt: TGCGCCAGCAGCTTGGCCTTTCTAGCGGGAGGGCCGGAGACCCAGTACTTC

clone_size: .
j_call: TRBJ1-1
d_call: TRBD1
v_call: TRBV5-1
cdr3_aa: CASSQGDRDEAFF
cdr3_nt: TGCGCCAGCAGCCAAGGCGACAGGGATGAAGCTTTCTTT

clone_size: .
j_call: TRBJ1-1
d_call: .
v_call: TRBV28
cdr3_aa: CASSLGVNTEAFF
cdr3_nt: TGTGCCAGCAGTCTCGGGGTGAACACTGAAGCTTTCTTT

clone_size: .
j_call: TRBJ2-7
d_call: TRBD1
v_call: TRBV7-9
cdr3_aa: CASSPWTGSMDEQYF
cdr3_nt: TGTGCCAGCAGCCCCTGGACAGGGTCTATGGACGAGCAGTACTTC

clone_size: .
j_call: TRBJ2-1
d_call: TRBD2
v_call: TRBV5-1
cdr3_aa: CASSLRPPLAGEYNEQFF
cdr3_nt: TGCGCCAGCAGCTTGAGGCCCCCACTAGCGGGGGAATACAATGAGCAGTTCTTC

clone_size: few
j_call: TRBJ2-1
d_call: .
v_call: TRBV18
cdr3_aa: CASSPDAGHNEQFF
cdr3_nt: TGTGCCAGCTCGCCAGATGCGGGGCACAATGAGCAGTTCTTC

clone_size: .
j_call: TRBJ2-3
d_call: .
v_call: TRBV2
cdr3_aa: CASTSGYTDTQYF
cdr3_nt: TGTGCCAGCACCAGCGGATACACAGATACGCAGTATTTT

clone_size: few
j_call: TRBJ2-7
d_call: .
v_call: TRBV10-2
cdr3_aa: CASSEAGYEQYF
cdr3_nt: TGCGCCAGCAGTGAGGCCGGCTACGAGCAGTACTTC

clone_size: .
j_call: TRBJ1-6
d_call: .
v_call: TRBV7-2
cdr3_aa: CASSPYNSPLHF
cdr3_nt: TGTGCCAGCAGCCCATATAATTCACCCCTCCACTTT

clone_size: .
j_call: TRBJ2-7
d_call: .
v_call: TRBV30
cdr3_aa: CAWSVGGSSYEQYF
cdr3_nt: TGTGCCTGGAGTGTAGGTGGGAGTAGCTACGAGCAGTACTTC

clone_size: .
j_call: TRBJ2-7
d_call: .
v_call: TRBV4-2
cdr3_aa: CASSQETRAGEQYF
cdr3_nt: TGTGCCAGCAGCCAAGAGACCAGGGCAGGCGAGCAGTACTTC

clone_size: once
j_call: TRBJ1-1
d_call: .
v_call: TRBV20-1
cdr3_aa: CSAGGGTEAFF
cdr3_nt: TGCAGTGCAGGGGGGGGCACTGAAGCTTTCTTT

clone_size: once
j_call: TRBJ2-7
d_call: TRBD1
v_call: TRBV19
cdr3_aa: CASSIGDRGAYEQYF
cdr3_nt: TGTGCCAGTAGTATAGGGGACAGGGGTGCCTACGAGCAGTACTTC

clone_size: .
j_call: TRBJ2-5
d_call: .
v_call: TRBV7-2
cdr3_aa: CASSPNNPTETQYF
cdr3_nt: TGTGCCAGCAGCCCCAATAACCCGACTGAGACCCAGTACTTC

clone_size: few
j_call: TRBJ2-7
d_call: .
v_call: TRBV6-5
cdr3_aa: CASSYSEAYEQYF
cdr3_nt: TGTGCCAGCAGTTACTCCGAGGCCTACGAGCAGTACTTC

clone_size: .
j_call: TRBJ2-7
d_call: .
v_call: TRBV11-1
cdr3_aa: CASSDGDKTTEQYF
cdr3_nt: TGTGCCAGCAGCGATGGGGACAAAACTACAGAGCAGTACTTC

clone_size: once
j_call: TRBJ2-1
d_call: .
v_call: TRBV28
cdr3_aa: CASSSQYNEQFF
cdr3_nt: TGTGCCAGCAGTTCCCAGTACAATGAGCAGTTCTTC

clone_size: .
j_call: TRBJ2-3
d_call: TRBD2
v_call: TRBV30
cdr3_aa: CAWSFTRTSGGLHTQYF
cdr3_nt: TGTGCCTGGAGTTTCACGAGGACTAGCGGGGGTCTCCATACGCAGTATTTT

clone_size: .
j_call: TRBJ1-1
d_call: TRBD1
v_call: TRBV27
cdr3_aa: CASSRSGGGTEAFF
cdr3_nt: TGTGCCAGCAGTCGTTCAGGGGGTGGCACTGAAGCTTTCTTT

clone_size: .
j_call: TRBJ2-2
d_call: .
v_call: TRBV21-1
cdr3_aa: CASSKAGRSGDRGAVF
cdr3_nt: TGTGCCAGCAGCAAAGCGGGTCGGAGCGGGGACCGGGGAGCTGTTTTT